A single T cell receptor (beta chain) is shown here with its context. What it recognizes is unknown. The V and J ends lost 1 base and 4 bases respectively, with 8 bases between them. Germline CDR1 reads SGHNT; CDR2 reads YYREEE (reference sequence). The CDR3 sequence is 13 residues long. This entry belongs to a study of OX40 agonist ivuxolimab in advanced cancers. Turning to the study itself: Patient treatment consisted of intravenous ivuxolimab administration every 2 weeks at 0.01 to 10 mg/kg.

Overall study results and limits: Expanded clones belonging to CD8+ T cells outnumbered, on average, those of CD4+.

Sequencing was performed with immunoSEQ multiplex PCR; in TCRdb, only in-frame clones are kept and a portion is missing. The data contain under 85,000 clones, 85% to 90% of them singletons. The clonotype comes from an adult with an advanced solid tumor such as melanoma, head and neck, liver or kidney cancer. The sequencing used CD4+ or CD8+ T cells sorted from blood, collected in a trial of the OX40 agonist ivuxolimab. The rearrangement links TRBV5-4 to TRBJ1-2; D unclear. The CDR3, as DNA: TGTGCCAGCAGCTTGACGGGATTCTATGGCTACACCTTC. It specifies CASSLTGFYGYTF.